This T cell receptor beta chain was identified during a study of shared T cell receptors in the human thymus. TCRdb keeps only in-frame clones here, not all; method: immunoSEQ multiplex PCR. This table holds roughly 700,000 clones, roughly 90% found once. The CDR3 length is 14 residues. V dropped 2 bases and J dropped 7 bases, with 12 bases sitting between them. CDR1 and CDR2 from the germline V gene are KGHSH and LQKENI. This sample was shared with a second study, whose subject was human thymus T cells. That paper states: Thymic and blood repertoires appeared to carry a bias in their V and J gene usage.

The sequence came from a boy in the first two years of life with a congenital heart defect. V and J are TRBV18 and TRBJ1-5, with a tentative D call TRBD1 (5 bases). Source material: thymocytes. As DNA, the CDR3 is TGTGCCAGCTCACCAGGGCAGGCAGGGCAGCCCCAGCATTTT. Its translation: CASSPGQAGQPQHF.